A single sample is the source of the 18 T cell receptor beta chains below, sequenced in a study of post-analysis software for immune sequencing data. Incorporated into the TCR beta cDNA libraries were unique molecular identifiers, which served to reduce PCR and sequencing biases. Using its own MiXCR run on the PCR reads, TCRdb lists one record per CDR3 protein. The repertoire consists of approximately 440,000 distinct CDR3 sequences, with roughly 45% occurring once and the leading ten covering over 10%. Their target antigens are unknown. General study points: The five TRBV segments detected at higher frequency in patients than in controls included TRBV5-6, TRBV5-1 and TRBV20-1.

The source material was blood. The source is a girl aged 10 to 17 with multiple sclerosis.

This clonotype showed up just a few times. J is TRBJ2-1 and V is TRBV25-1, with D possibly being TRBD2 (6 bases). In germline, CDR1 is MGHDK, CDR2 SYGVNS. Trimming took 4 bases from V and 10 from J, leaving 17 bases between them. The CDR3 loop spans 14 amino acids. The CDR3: CASSGRDWADEQFF. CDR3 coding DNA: TGTGCCAGCAGTGGGCGGGACTGGGCTGACGAGCAGTTCTTC.

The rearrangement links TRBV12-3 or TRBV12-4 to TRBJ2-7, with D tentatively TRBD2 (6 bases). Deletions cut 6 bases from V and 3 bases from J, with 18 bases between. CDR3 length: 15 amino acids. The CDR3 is CASRDRRGRFYEQYF. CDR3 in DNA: TGTGCCAGCAGGGACCGTCGAGGGAGGTTCTACGAGCAGTACTTC.

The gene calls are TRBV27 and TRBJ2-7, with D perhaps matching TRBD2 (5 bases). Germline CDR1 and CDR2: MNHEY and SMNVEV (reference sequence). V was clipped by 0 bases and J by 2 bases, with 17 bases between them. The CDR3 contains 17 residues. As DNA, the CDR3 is TGTGCCAGCAGTTTATCGCCCAGCCGGGGAGATACCTACGAGCAGTACTTC. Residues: CASSLSPSRGDTYEQYF.

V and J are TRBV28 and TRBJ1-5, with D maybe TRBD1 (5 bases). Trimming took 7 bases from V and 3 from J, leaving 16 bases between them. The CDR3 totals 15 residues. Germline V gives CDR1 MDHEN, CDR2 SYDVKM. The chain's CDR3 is CASTAGQSHNQPQHF. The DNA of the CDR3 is TGTGCCAGCACCGCGGGGCAGAGCCACAATCAGCCCCAGCATTTT.

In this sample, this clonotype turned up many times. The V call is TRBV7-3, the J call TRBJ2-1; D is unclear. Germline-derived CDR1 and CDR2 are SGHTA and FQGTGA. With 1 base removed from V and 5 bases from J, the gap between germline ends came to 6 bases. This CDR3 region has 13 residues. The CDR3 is CASSLSLDNEQFF. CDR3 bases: TGTGCCAGCAGCTTAAGTCTAGACAATGAGCAGTTCTTC.

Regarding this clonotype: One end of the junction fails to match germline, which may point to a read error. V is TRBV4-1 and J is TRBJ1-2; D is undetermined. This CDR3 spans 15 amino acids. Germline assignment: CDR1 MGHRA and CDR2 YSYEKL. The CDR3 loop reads CTSSQDRSTGYGYTF. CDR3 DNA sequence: TGCACCAGCAGCCAAGATAGGAGTACGGGGTATGGCTACACCTTC.

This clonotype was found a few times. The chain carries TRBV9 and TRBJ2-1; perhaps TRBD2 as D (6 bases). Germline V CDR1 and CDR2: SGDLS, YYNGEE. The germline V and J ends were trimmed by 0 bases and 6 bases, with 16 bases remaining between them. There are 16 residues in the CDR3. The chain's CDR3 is CASSVVSGLGGNEQFF. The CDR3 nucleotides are TGTGCCAGCAGCGTAGTAAGCGGATTGGGGGGCAATGAGCAGTTCTTC.

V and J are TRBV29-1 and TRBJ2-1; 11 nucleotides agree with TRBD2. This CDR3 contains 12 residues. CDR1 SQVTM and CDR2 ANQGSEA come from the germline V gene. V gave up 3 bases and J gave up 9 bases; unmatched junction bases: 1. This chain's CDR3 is CSVDLAGGEQFF. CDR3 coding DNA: TGCAGCGTTGACCTAGCGGGAGGTGAGCAGTTCTTC.

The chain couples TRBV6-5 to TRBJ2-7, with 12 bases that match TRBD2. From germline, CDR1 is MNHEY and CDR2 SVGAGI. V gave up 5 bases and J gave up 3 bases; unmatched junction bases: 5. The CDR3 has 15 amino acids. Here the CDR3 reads CASSRGTSGLYEQYF. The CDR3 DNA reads TGTGCCAGCAGTCGCGGGACTAGCGGGCTCTACGAGCAGTACTTC.

The CDR3 protein is CASSFIWSTDTQYF. In nucleotides, the CDR3 is TGTGCCAGCAGCTTTATCTGGAGCACAGATACGCAGTATTTT. The chain has TRBV7-8 and TRBJ2-3; D is uncertain. V lost 3 bases and J lost 0, with 7 bases in between. This CDR3 contains 14 residues. Germline assignment: CDR1 SGHVS and CDR2 FQNEAQ.

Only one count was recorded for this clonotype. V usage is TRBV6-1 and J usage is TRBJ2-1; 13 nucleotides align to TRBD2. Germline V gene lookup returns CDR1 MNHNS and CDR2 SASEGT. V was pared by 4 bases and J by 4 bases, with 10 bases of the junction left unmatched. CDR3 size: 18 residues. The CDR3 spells CASSGTSGRALGYNEQFF. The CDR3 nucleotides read TGTGCCAGCAGTGGAACTAGCGGGAGGGCCCTCGGGTACAATGAGCAGTTCTTC.

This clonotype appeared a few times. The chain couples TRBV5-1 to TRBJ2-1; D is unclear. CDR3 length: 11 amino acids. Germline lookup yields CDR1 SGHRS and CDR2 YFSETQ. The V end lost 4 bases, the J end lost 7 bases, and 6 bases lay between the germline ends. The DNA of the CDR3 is TGCGCCAGCAGCCCCGAGAATGAGCAGTTCTTC. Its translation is CASSPENEQFF.

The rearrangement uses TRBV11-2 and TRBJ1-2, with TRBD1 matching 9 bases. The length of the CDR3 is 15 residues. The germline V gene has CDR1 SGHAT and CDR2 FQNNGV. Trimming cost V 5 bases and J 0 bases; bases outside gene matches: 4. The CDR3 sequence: CASSPRTGANYGYTF. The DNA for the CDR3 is TGTGCCAGCAGCCCCCGGACAGGGGCTAACTATGGCTACACCTTC.

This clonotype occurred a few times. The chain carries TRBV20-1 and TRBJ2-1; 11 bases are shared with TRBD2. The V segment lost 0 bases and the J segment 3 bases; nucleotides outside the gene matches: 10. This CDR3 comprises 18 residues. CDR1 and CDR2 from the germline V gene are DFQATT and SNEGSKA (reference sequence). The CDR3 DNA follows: TGCAGTGCTAGAGATCCGGGTAGCGGGAGGGTCCGCTACAATGAGCAGTTCTTC. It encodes CSARDPGSGRVRYNEQFF.

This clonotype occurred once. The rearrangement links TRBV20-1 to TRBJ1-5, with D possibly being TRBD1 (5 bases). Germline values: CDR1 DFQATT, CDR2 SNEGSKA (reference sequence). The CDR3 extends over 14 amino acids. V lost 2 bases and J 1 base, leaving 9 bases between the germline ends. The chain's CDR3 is CSARKGDSNQPQHF. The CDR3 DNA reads TGCAGTGCTAGAAAAGGGGACAGCAATCAGCCCCAGCATTTT.

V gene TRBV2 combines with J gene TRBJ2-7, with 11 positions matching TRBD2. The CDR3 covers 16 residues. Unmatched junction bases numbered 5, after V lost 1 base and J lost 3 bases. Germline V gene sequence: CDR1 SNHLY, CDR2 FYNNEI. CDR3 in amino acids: CASSEEGLAAIYEQYF. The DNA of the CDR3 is TGTGCCAGCAGTGAAGAGGGACTAGCGGCAATCTACGAGCAGTACTTC.

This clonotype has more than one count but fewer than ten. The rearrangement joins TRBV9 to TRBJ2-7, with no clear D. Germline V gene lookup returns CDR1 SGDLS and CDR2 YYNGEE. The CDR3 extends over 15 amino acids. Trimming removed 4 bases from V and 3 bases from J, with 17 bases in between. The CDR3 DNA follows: TGTGCCAGCAGCCGTAACGACTTAGGAGTCTACGAGCAGTACTTC. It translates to CASSRNDLGVYEQYF.

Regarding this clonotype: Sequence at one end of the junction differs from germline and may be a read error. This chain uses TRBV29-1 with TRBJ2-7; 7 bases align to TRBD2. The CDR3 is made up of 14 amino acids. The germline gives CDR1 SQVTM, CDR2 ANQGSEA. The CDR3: CSVAAGVYSCEQYF. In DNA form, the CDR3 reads TGCAGCGTTGCGGCGGGAGTATATTCCTGCGAGCAGTACTTC.